The entry below gives a single T cell receptor beta chain sequence along with its context. The data were taken from a study of blood T cell repertoires in COVID-19. The junction had 8 bases not matched to a gene; V was cut back by 2 bases and J by 3 bases. Germline V gene sequence: CDR1 SGHRS, CDR2 YFSETQ. The CDR3 runs 15 residues. Here immunoSEQ multiplex PCR was the method, and the copy in TCRdb shows in-frame clones only, minus some. The sample holds 40,000 or so clones, 65% to 90% seen once. The sequence came from a human donor in a cohort sampled during active COVID-19. Specimen: peripheral blood. The gene calls are TRBV5-1 and TRBJ2-7, with 7 positions matching TRBD1. The CDR3 reads CASSFGQVPIYEQYF. The CDR3 DNA reads as TGCGCCAGCAGCTTCGGACAGGTACCCATCTACGAGCAGTACTTC.